What follows are 15 T cell receptor beta chains derived from one specimen sequenced in a study of blood T cell repertoires in COVID-19. Generated by immunoSEQ multiplex PCR, the TCRdb table keeps only in-frame clones and is missing some. The repertoire includes a few hundred thousand clones, about 90% of them detected once, and over 2% sits in the top ten. The specimen sequenced was peripheral blood. The receptors shown here come from a woman aged 45 to 65 with acute or convalescent COVID-19.

This clone was observed a single time. V usage is TRBV5-6 and J usage is TRBJ2-5; 8 nucleotides align to TRBD1. This CDR3 has 16 residues. J lost 0 bases, V lost 4 bases, and 8 bases had no gene match. The germline CDR1 and CDR2 sequences are SGHDT and YYEEEE. The CDR3 DNA reads TGTGCCAGCAGCGGACAGGGAAGGTGGGACCAAGAGACCCAGTACTTC. It yields the protein CASSGQGRWDQETQYF.

This chain uses TRBV25-1 with TRBJ2-5; TRBD2 aligns across 10 bases. Per the germline V gene, CDR1 is MGHDK and CDR2 is SYGVNS. The junction had 5 bases not matched to a gene; V was cut back by 3 bases and J by 4 bases. The CDR3 is 15 residues long. The CDR3 DNA reads as TGTGCCAGCAGTGATCTAGCGGGAGTACTAGAGACCCAGTACTTC. As protein: CASSDLAGVLETQYF.

This clone was seen once. As DNA, the CDR3 is TGTGCCAGCAGTGAACAGGGACAGGGGGTAGGAGAGCAGTTCTTC. Translation gives CASSEQGQGVGEQFF. The chain recombines TRBV6-4 with TRBJ2-1; 11 bases align to TRBD1. V dropped 3 bases and J dropped 10; count of bases not matched to a gene: 8. Germline CDR1 is MRHNA and CDR2 is SNTAGT. This CDR3 has 15 amino acids.

In this sample, this clone turned up once. The chain couples TRBV24-1 to TRBJ2-3; perhaps TRBD2 as D (6 bases). Per germline, CDR1 KGHDR and CDR2 SFDVKD. V lost 5 bases, J lost 4 bases, and 15 bases lay in between. This CDR3 region has 15 residues. The CDR3 reads CATSVGRQGADTQYF. The CDR3, as DNA: TGTGCCACCAGTGTAGGGAGGCAGGGTGCAGATACGCAGTATTTT.

The V call is TRBV6-5, the J call TRBJ2-2; D is unresolved. Per the germline V gene, CDR1 is MNHEY and CDR2 is SVGAGI. V was cut by 0 bases and J by 4 bases, with 9 bases left in between. The CDR3 extends over 15 amino acids. The CDR3 is CASSYSEVGTGELFF. The CDR3 DNA is TGTGCCAGCAGTTACTCTGAGGTCGGCACCGGGGAGCTGTTTTTT.

This chain connects TRBV5-1 to TRBJ1-1; 7 positions match TRBD1. Germline V gene lookup returns CDR1 SGHRS and CDR2 YFSETQ. CDR3 length equals 14 residues. Trimming cost V 4 bases and J 1 base; bases outside gene matches: 4. The CDR3 here is CASSPKGANTEAFF. CDR3 nucleotide sequence: TGCGCCAGCAGCCCAAAGGGGGCGAACACTGAAGCTTTCTTT. The full variable domain, in which reference TRBV5-1 and TRBJ1-1 provide the parts outside the CDR3, is KAGVTQTPRYLIKTRGQQVTLSCSPISGHRSVSWYQQTPGQGLQFLFEYFSETQRNKGNFPGRFSGRQFSNSRSEMNVSTLELGDSALYLCASSPKGANTEAFFGQGTRLTVV.

This chain connects TRBV5-1 to TRBJ2-5; maybe TRBD1 (8 bases). The CDR3 loop spans 13 amino acids. Germline V gene data show CDR1 as SGHRS and CDR2 as YFSETQ. V gave up 4 bases and J gave up 4 bases, with 11 bases separating them. As DNA, the CDR3 is TGCGCCAGCAGCCACAGGGGGGGAGAGACCCAGTACTTC. Translation: CASSHRGGETQYF.

This sequence joins TRBV7-2 and TRBJ1-1, with TRBD1 matching 7 bases. With 1 base clipped from V and 5 bases from J, the junction kept 7 bases outside the gene matches. The CDR3 has 15 residues. Germline CDR1 is SGHTA and CDR2 is FQGNSA. The CDR3, as DNA: TGTGCCAGCAGCTTAGAAGGTGCAGGGGGGACTGAAGCTTTCTTT. It yields the protein CASSLEGAGGTEAFF.

The rearrangement links TRBV24-1 to TRBJ2-5; tentative D call: TRBD1 (5 bases). The CDR3 has 16 residues. CDR1 is KGHDR, CDR2 SFDVKD, per germline. V shed 5 bases and J shed 5 bases, with 20 bases lying between them. CDR3 coding DNA: TGTGCCACCAGTGGGGTAAGGGGTGACGGCGATGAGACCCAGTACTTC. This encodes CATSGVRGDGDETQYF.

The rearrangement joins TRBV3-1 (or the pseudogene TRBV3-2) to TRBJ2-3, with TRBD2 matching 8 bases. Looked up from germline, CDR1 is LGHDT and CDR2 is YNNKEL (reference sequence). The CDR3 consists of 18 residues. Losses at the gene ends were 0 bases for V and 4 bases for J; bases not matched to a gene: 12. CDR3 bases: TGTGCCAGCAGCCAAGAGCATTACAGCGGGAGCCCCCCAGATACGCAGTATTTT. Its protein is CASSQEHYSGSPPDTQYF.

This clone occurred a few times. The chain combines TRBV19 with TRBJ1-2; maybe TRBD1 (6 bases). V was cut by 4 bases and J by 4 bases, with 13 bases left in between. Germline assignment: CDR1 LNHDA and CDR2 SQIVND (reference sequence). The CDR3 totals 14 residues. The CDR3 bases are TGTGCCAGTAGTACACAGGGTTTTGGCTATGGCTACACCTTC. Translation gives CASSTQGFGYGYTF. The full variable domain, completed using reference TRBV19 and TRBJ1-2, is DGGITQSPKYLFRKEGQNVTLSCEQNLNHDAMYWYRQDPGQGLRLIYYSQIVNDFQKGDIAEGYSVSREKKESFPLTVTSAQKNPTAFYLCASSTQGFGYGYTFGSGTRLTVV.

V usage is TRBV5-4 and J usage is TRBJ2-3; TRBD2 matches at 9 bases. Unmatched junction bases numbered 10, after V lost 1 base and J lost 7 bases. This CDR3 is 16 amino acids long. CDR1 is SGHNT and CDR2 is YYREEE in the germline V gene (reference sequence). CDR3 amino acids: CASSLRAGGGTNTQYF. The CDR3 bases are TGTGCCAGCAGCTTGAGAGCGGGGGGCGGCACGAATACGCAGTATTTT.

This clone was seen once. The chain recombines TRBV7-8 with TRBJ2-1, with 12 bases that match TRBD2. This CDR3 spans 16 amino acids. The germline V gene encodes CDR1 SGHVS and CDR2 FQNEAQ. Losses at the gene ends were 5 bases for V and 8 bases for J; bases not matched to a gene: 10. CDR3 sequence: CASSRASSGGGDEQFF. For the CDR3, the DNA is TGTGCCAGCAGCCGAGCCTCTAGCGGGGGGGGAGATGAGCAGTTCTTC.

The chain recombines TRBV6-5 with TRBJ2-7, with a weak D call TRBD1 (6 bases). The V end was cut by 6 bases, the J end by 8 bases, with 11 bases between. The CDR3 runs 11 residues. From germline, CDR1 is MNHEY and CDR2 SVGAGI. The CDR3: CASRDGQQQYF. The CDR3 DNA sequence: TGTGCCAGCAGAGATGGACAGCAGCAGTACTTC.

The chain recombines TRBV30 with TRBJ2-5; D unresolved. CDR1 is GTSNPN, CDR2 SVGIG, per germline (reference sequence). This CDR3 has 12 residues. V lost 0 bases and J lost 4, with 6 bases in between. This CDR3 is CAWSVFVETQYF. Here the CDR3 DNA reads TGTGCCTGGAGTGTATTCGTAGAGACCCAGTACTTC.